This T cell receptor beta chain was sequenced during a study of blood T cells in healthy people across ages (dated by TCRdb to between 2014 and 2017). Regarding the study in general: In model experiments, roughly one uniquely barcoded TCR beta cDNA molecule per two T cells was captured by template switching. Using deep sequencing normalized with unique cDNA molecular identifiers, the study measured how TCR beta repertoire diversity changes with age. The donors were split into four age groups: young (average around 15 years), middle-aged (roughly 39), aged (roughly 68) and long-lived (approximately 80). Using the same blood draw, the study looked at two additional independent replicas of 1 million unique cDNA reads for two donors, one aged 18 to 30 and the other aged 80 or older. Here is what the overall study found, with its caveats: A strong correlation was found between observed TCR beta diversity and the percentage of naive T cells measured by flow cytometry. Donor CMV infection status was unknown, potentially confounding age-related changes in expanded clonotypes. The long-lived group showed more naive CD4+ T cells, fewer expanded clones and increased TCR diversity than the aged group, suggesting age selection. As age increased, observed TCR beta diversity per million T cells dropped in a roughly linear way, and a significant reduction was already evident by age approximately 40. Estimates of total diversity based on one million sequenced T cells were regarded as lower bounds and as underestimates. Bulk unsorted PBMC profiling prevented conclusive comparison of naive and antigen-experienced compartments.

This clonotype has only a few counts. What this receptor recognizes is not known. No much larger clone exists at a distance of one base, and base qualities are not known. The library came from 5' RACE. Reads for this sample came from an Illumina HiSeq 2500. A second PCR of about 7 to 12 cycles was run with a J-beta primer mix and a sample-barcoded 5' primer. A unique molecular identifier was introduced onto each TCR beta cDNA molecule by a template-switch 5' adaptor carrying 12 random nucleotides. At least 2.5 million CDR3-containing paired-end reads were obtained from each sample. First-strand cDNA was synthesized from all RNA with the Mint cDNA synthesis kit, primed by a TRBC-specific oligonucleotide. Following uracil-DNA glycosylase treatment, all cDNA underwent a first 18-cycle PCR with the universal primers M1SS and BC2_uni_R. The original pipeline was this. For normalization, 1 million high-quality reads were randomly selected from each sample, with every read carrying a distinct molecular identifier. Instead of being binned into consensus sequences, reads with shared molecular identifiers were discarded. MiTCR, run with a Q25 quality threshold and the strictest error-elimination algorithm, handled CDR3 identification, clonotype clustering and error correction. A nonparametric unseen species model using Euler transformation provided a lower-bound estimate of total TCR beta diversity. TCRdb redid the processing of the public reads, applying fastp at Q25 and MiXCR, and retained in-frame beta chains. Each entry merges the rows of one CDR3 protein and shows their most common DNA and genes. It is TCRdb's table, rather than the study itself, that gives the V and J calls and clone size. The sample records over a million distinct CDR3 sequences, around 27% of which are singletons. Around 0.75% of the sample lies in the top ten.

The donors were roughly 40 Caucasian individuals from Russia, aged roughly 6 to 90 years, who were systemically healthy. Each donor gave 9.5 to 10 milliliters of peripheral blood, drawn into EDTA-treated Vacutainer tubes. PBMCs were isolated by Ficoll-Paque density-gradient centrifugation, with at least 6 million obtained per sample. Trizol reagent was used to extract total RNA from PBMCs, with at least 5 micrograms per sample. Naive CD45RAhigh/CD27high T cell percentages were measured by flow cytometry on a PBMC aliquot from every donor. CDR1 and CDR2 were assigned from the germline V gene (reference sequence) as SEHNR and FQNEAQ. The CDR3 numbers 15 residues from cysteine through phenylalanine. Only the CDR3 DNA stays, 45 bases, in frame from base 1. Between the V and J ends, shortened by 2 bases and 1 base respectively, the junction contains 11 bases. These data also featured in a second study, about T cells of mothers and their children. As noted in the second study: The donors were nine systemically healthy Caucasian individuals, made up of three mothers and their six children. cDNA synthesis consumed the entire amount of extracted RNA, loaded at 1.5 ug RNA in each 15 ul reaction. Sample barcodes and 2-4 random nucleotides were added via the M1S primer in the second PCR. Over 9.5 million TCR beta CDR3 reads were obtained for each mother, and 2.5 million to 3.5 million reads were obtained for each child. TCR recombination output is similarly shaped by thymic selection in related and unrelated pairs, with a minor effect exerted by inherited differences. Normalized repertoire overlap was always found to be slightly, but never significantly, higher in related mother-child pairs than in unrelated mother-child pairs. With a sensitivity of approximately 93 clones per million clonotypes, no persistent microchimeric T cell clones were detected. In the study, deep NGS was used to compare the TCR beta repertoires of mothers and children, and features distinguishing related mother-child pairs from unrelated individuals were sought. Mothers averaged roughly 36 +/- 4 years of age and children averaged around 11 +/- 4 years. Libraries were sequenced on Illumina HiSeq 2000 with 100+100 nt paired-end reads after adapter ligation with NEBNext reagents. To prevent cross-contamination, the mother and child libraries were prepared one month apart and sequenced in separate runs. Between roughly 500,000 and 2,100,000 distinct TCR beta clonotypes were identified per donor. Naive TCR beta clonotypes were estimated from low-frequency clonotypes matched to each donor's FACS-determined naive share, without sorting.

The specimen was blood. Here the chain combines TRBV7-9 and TRBJ2-5; the D gene is unclear. The clonotype comes from a girl aged 2 to 9 in good health. CDR3 loop: CASSLSRIGQETQYF. The nucleotide sequence is TGTGCCAGCAGCTTATCTAGAATCGGCCAAGAGACCCAGTACTTC.